This T cell receptor beta chain was captured in a study of blood T cell repertoires in COVID-19. Study context: T cells, B-cell-depleted T cells, or PBMCs supplied cDNA or gDNA.

This clone turned up a few times. Looked up from germline, CDR1 is SGDLS and CDR2 is YYNGEE. The CDR3 is 15 residues long. Trimming at V came to 4 bases and at J to 5 bases, leaving 6 bases not matched to a gene. Seattle researchers signed up patients amid active infection and tracked them longitudinally. Per the original methods: Estimates of nucleated cell counts were drawn from the amplification of reference gene primers. The assay was immunoSEQ multiplex PCR, and TCRdb's table has in-frame clones only and misses some. Clone size and V and J calls were adopted from that table, with D and trimming inferred from the DNA. The sample lists about 98,000 clones; approximately 86% were seen once.

The receptor was isolated from a woman in her forties or fifties with COVID-19, enrolled during active disease. Sequencing was carried out using peripheral blood. V usage is TRBV9 and J usage is TRBJ1-4; 9 positions match TRBD1. The chain's CDR3 is CASSTGTGRNEKLFF. The DNA of the CDR3 is TGTGCCAGCAGCACTGGGACAGGGAGGAATGAAAAACTGTTTTTT.